The present T cell receptor beta chain was sequenced within a study of blood T cell repertoires in COVID-19 (dated by TCRdb to the early 2020s). Regarding the study in general: Samples from collaborators originated in the United States, Italy and Spain and spanned both the acute and convalescent phases of COVID-19. Where available, HLA class I and class II types were obtained from metadata supplied by the sample provider rather than from assay-based typing. The repertoires were made available in a free public database intended to serve as a resource for research on the immune response to SARS-CoV-2. A de-identified subject ID, COVID-19 status, age in years and sex were almost always included in the sample metadata. The prospective study material was composed of cDNA or gDNA derived from T cells, B-cell-depleted T cells, or PBMCs. The samples were drawn from the first 160 participants of the ongoing ImmuneRACE study and from 950 to 1,500 subjects provided by 6 global collaborators. Subjects who had been exposed to COVID-19, were actively infected with it, or had recovered from it provided the deeply sampled blood TCRbeta repertoires that made up the dataset. Study-level results and caveats: The amount of clinical and demographic metadata varied by source and participant and was provided uncurated.

TCRbeta CDR3 regions were amplified from genomic DNA by means of the immunoSEQ Assay, a bias-controlled multiplex PCR. The authors' analysis ran thus. Nucleated cell counts per sample were estimated from amplification of reference gene primers within the assay. To quantify the absolute abundance of each unique TCRbeta CDR3 rearrangement, sequence reads were collapsed and filtered. Productive Simpson clonality was computed per sample as the square root of Simpson's diversity index over productive rearrangements. Sourced from immuneACCESS, this table was stored by TCRdb with only in-frame sequences that have V and J called. A share of the clones is absent; for the studies checked, an unresolved V gene accounts for under half, and the remainder has no known explanation. The V and J calls and clone size come from that table; D and trimming were worked out from the DNA. The sample contains 50,000 to 85,000 clones, around 90% of them found a single time. About 6.8% of the sample rests with the top ten.

Of note for this clone: Its antigen specificity is not known. The input lacks base qualities; no much larger clone sits a single base away.

Collaborating institutions collected whole blood in K2EDTA tubes following their own protocols. For TCRbeta analysis, collaborator samples were shipped as frozen whole blood, as isolated PBMCs, or as DNA extracted from either sample type. Via the germline V gene (reference sequence), CDR1 is MNHNY and CDR2 SVGAGI. V gives up 6 bases and J gives up 2 bases, and the segment between their germline ends measures 14 bases. There are 15 amino acids in the CDR3, from cysteine to phenylalanine inclusive. The only DNA kept is the CDR3, 45 bases in frame from the first base. This receptor was taken from a human donor in a cohort sampled during active COVID-19. The sample taken for sequencing was peripheral blood. The chain was built from TRBV6-6 and TRBJ2-1, and possibly TRBD2, on 7 matching bases. The CDR3: CASSPPGGAYNEQFF. The DNA sequence is TGTGCCAGCAGCCCCCCGGGGGGCGCCTACAATGAGCAGTTCTTC.